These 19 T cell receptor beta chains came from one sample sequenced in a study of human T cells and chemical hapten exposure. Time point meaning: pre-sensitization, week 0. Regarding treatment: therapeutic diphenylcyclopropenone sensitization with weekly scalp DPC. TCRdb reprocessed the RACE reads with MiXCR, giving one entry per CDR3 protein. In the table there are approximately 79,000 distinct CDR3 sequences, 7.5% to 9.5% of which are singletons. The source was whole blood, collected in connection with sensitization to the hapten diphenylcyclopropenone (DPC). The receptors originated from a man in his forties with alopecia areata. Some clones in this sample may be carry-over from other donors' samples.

The CDR3 DNA sequence: TGCAAAACCGGGTCCATTACCTCTGGGGCCAACGTCCTGACTTTC. It is translated as CKTGSITSGANVLTF. The genes are TRBV29-1 and TRBJ2-6; the D is unclear. This CDR3 has 15 residues. Germline V lookup: CDR1 SQVTM, CDR2 ANQGSEA.

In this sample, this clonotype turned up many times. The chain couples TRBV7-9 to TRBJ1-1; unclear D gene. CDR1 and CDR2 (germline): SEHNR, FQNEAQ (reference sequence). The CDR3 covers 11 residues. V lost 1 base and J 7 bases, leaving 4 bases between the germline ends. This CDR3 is CASSLGYEAFF. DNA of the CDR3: TGTGCCAGCAGCTTAGGTTATGAAGCTTTCTTT.

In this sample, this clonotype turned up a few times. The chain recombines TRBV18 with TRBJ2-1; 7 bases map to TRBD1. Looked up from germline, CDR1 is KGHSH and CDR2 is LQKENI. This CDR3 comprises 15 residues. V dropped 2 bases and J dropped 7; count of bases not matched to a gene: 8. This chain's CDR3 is CASSPDRVVLNEQFF. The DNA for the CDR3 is TGTGCCAGCTCACCAGACAGGGTGGTTCTGAATGAGCAGTTCTTC.

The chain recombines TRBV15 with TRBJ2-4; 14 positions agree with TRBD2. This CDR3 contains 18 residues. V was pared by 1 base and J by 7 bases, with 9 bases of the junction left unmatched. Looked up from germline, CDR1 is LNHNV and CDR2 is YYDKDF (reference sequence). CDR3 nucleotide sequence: TGTGCCACCAGCAGAGTCCTTGGACTAGCGGGAGGCCTCAACATTCAGTACTTC. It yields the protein CATSRVLGLAGGLNIQYF.

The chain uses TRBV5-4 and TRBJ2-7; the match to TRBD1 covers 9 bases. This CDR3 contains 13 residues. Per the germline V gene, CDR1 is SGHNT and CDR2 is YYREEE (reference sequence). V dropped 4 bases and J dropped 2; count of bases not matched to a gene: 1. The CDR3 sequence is CASSRDRAYEQYV. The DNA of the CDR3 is TGTGCCAGCAGCAGGGACAGGGCCTACGAGCAGTACGTC.

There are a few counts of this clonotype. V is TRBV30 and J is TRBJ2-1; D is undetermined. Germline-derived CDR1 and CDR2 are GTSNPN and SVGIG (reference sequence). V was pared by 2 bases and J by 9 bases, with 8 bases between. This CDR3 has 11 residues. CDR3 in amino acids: CAWSLAVEQFF. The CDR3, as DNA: TGTGCCTGGAGTCTGGCAGTTGAGCAGTTCTTC. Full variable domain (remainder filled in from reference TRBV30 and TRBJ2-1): SQTIHQWPATLVQPVGSPLSLECTVEGTSNPNLYWYRQAAGRGLQLLFYSVGIGQISSEVPQNLSASRPQDRQFILSSKKLLLSDSGFYLCAWSLAVEQFFGPGTRLTVL.

The DNA for the CDR3 is TGTGCCAGCAGGAAAGGGACAGCGGGCACAGATACGCAGTATTTT. Its protein is CASRKGTAGTDTQYF. The chain carries TRBV28 and TRBJ2-3; 7 nucleotides match TRBD1. J lost 1 base, V lost 6 bases, and 7 bases had no gene match. The germline V gene encodes CDR1 MDHEN and CDR2 SYDVKM. There are 15 residues in the CDR3. Filled out from reference TRBV28 and TRBJ2-3, the complete variable domain reads DVKVTQSSRYLVKRTGEKVFLECVQDMDHENMFWYRQDPGLGLRLIYFSYDVKMKEKGDIPEGYSVSREKKERFSLILESASTNQTSMYLCASRKGTAGTDTQYFGPGTRLTVL.

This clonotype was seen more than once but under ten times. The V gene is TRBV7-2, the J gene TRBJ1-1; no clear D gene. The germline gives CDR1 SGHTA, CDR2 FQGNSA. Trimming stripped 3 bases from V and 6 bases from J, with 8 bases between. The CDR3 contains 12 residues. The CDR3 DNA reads TGTGCCAGCAGCTTTTCGTACGCTGAAGCTTTCTTT. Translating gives CASSFSYAEAFF.

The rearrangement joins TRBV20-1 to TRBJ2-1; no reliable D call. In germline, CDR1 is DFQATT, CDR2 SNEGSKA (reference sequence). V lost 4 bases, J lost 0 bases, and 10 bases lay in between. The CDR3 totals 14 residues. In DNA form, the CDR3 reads TGCAGTGCTAAACGGCGGACCTCCTACAATGAGCAGTTCTTC. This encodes CSAKRRTSYNEQFF.

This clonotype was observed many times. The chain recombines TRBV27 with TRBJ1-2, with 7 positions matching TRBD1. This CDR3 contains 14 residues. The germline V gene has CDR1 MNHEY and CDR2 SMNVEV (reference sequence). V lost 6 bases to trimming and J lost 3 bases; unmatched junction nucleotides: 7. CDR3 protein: CASSLDRSDYGYTF. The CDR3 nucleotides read TGTGCCAGCAGCCTGGACAGGTCAGACTATGGCTACACCTTC.

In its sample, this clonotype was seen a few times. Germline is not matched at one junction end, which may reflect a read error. For the CDR3, the DNA is TGTGCCAGCAGCCAAGAAACAGCTTATAGCAATCAGCCCCAGCATTTT. Translated, it gives CASSQETAYSNQPQHF. The rearrangement links TRBV4-3 to TRBJ1-5; D unclear. Germline V gene lookup returns CDR1 LGHNA and CDR2 YSLEER. This CDR3 spans 16 amino acids.

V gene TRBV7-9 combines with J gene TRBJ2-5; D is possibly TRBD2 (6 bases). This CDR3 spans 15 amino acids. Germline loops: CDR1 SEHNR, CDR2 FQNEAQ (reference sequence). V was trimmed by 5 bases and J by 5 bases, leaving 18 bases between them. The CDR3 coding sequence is TGTGCCAGCAGCAGAGGGGACTTCGGAGGGGAGACCCAGTACTTC. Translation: CASSRGDFGGETQYF.

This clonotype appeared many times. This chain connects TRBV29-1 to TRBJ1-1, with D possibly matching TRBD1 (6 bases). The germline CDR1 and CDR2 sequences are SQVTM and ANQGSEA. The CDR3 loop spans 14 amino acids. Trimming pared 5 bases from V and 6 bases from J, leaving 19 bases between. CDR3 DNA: TGCAGCGTTTTAAGGGGGTCCACGTCCCCTGAAGCTTTCTTT. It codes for CSVLRGSTSPEAFF. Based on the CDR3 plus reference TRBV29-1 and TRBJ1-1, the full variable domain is SAVISQKPSRDICQRGTSLTIQCQVDSQVTMMFWYRQQPGQSLTLIATANQGSEATYESGFVIDKFPISRPNLTFSTLTVSNMSPEDSSIYLCSVLRGSTSPEAFFGQGTRLTVV.

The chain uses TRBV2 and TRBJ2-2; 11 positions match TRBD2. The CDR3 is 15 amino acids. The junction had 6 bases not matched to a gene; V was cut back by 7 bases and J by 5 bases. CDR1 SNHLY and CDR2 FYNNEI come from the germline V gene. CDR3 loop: CASTYTSGRTGELFF. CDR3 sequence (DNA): TGTGCCAGCACCTACACTAGCGGGAGAACCGGGGAGCTGTTTTTT.

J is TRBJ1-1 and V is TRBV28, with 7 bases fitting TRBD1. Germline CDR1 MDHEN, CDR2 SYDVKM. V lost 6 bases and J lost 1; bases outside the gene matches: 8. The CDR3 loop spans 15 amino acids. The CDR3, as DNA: TGTGCCAGCAGGTCCCCCGGGACAGAGAACACTGAAGCTTTCTTT. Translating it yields CASRSPGTENTEAFF.

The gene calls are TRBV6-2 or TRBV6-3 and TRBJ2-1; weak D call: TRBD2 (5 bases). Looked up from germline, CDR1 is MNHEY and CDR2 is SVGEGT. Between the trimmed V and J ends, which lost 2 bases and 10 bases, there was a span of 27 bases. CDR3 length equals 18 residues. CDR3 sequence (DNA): TGTGCCAGCAGTTACGGGCTAGCCGCGGCCCTGTCCCCAATGGAGCAGTTCTTC. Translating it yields CASSYGLAAALSPMEQFF.

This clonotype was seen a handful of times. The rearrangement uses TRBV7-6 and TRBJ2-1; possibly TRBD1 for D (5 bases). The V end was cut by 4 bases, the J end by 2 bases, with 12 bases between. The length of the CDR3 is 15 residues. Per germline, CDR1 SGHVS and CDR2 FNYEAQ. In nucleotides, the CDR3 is TGTGCCAGCAGCTCCTGGGGCGGTACCTACAATGAGCAGTTCTTC. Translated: CASSSWGGTYNEQFF.

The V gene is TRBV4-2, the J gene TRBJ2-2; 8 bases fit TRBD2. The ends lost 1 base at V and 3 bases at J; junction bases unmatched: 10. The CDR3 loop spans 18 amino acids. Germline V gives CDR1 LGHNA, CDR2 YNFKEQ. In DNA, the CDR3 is TGTGCCAGCAGCCAAGTGGGCTCGGGAGGGCCCGACACCGGGGAGCTGTTTTTT. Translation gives CASSQVGSGGPDTGELFF.

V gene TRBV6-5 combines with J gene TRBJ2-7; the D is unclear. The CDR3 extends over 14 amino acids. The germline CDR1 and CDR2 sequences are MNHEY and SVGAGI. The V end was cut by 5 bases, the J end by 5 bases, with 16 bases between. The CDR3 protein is CASSAAGPTDEQYF. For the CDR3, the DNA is TGTGCCAGCAGTGCCGCCGGGCCCACTGACGAGCAGTACTTC.